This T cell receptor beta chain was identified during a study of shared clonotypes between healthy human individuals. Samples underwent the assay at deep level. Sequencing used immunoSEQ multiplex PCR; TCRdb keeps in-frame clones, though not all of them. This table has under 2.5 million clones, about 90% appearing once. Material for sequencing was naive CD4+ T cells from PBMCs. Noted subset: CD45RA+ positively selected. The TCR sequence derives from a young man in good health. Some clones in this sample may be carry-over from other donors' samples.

The CDR3 region is CASSFRKRDSQPQHF. The DNA of the CDR3 is TGTGCCAGCAGTTTTCGGAAAAGGGACAGTCAGCCCCAGCATTTT. The rearrangement uses TRBV28 and TRBJ1-5, with 7 positions matching TRBD1. V lost 3 bases to trimming and J lost 6 bases; unmatched junction nucleotides: 8. Per germline, CDR1 MDHEN and CDR2 SYDVKM. The CDR3 extends over 15 amino acids.